Following are 9 T cell receptor beta chains from one sample sequenced in a study of T-cell memory formation after mild COVID-19. A single record per CDR3 protein comes from TCRdb applying MiXCR to the 5' RACE reads. Counted here are roughly 130,000 distinct CDR3 sequences, approximately 6.2% occurring once; the ten biggest clones make up roughly 2%. The sample taken for sequencing was PBMCs or a T cell subset sorted from them (not recorded which). These receptors all stem from an adult woman who had mild COVID-19 (a few samples of this study predate the infection). Cell type and time point are not known.

This clonotype was observed many times. The chain links TRBV7-2 to TRBJ1-2, with D possibly matching TRBD1 (6 bases). The CDR3 extends over 15 amino acids. V lost 4 bases to trimming and J lost 1 base, with 13 bases between them. Germline-derived CDR1 and CDR2 are SGHTA and FQGNSA. CDR3 protein: CASSWRTVRNYGYTF. Written as DNA, the CDR3 is TGTGCCAGCAGCTGGAGGACAGTCCGTAACTATGGCTACACCTTC.

The chain has TRBV9 and TRBJ1-4, with a weak D call TRBD1 (6 bases). Germline lookup yields CDR1 SGDLS and CDR2 YYNGEE. V shed 0 bases and J shed 7 bases, with 13 bases lying between them. The CDR3 loop spans 15 amino acids. This chain's CDR3 is CASSVGPGEGEKLFF. The CDR3 DNA reads TGTGCCAGCAGCGTAGGTCCAGGGGAAGGTGAAAAACTGTTTTTT.

This clonotype was counted between two and nine times. The V gene is TRBV7-8, the J gene TRBJ1-2, with 11 bases matching TRBD1. The CDR3 sequence is 15 residues long. V shed 5 bases, J shed 2 bases, and the junction held 4 bases outside the gene matches. Germline loops: CDR1 SGHVS, CDR2 FQNEAQ. For the CDR3, the DNA is TGTGCCAGCAGCACCGGACAGGGGGCGAACTATGGCTACACCTTC. Its protein product is CASSTGQGANYGYTF.

In its sample, this clonotype was seen many times. The chain employs TRBV7-2 and TRBJ2-3; no definite D call. V dropped 5 bases and J dropped 2 bases, with 8 bases sitting between them. The CDR3 sequence is 13 residues long. Germline-derived CDR1 and CDR2 are SGHTA and FQGNSA. The CDR3 protein is CASSPRTTDTQYF. The CDR3 coding sequence is TGTGCCAGCAGCCCCCGGACCACAGATACGCAGTATTTT.

The rearrangement joins TRBV23-1 to TRBJ2-6; possible D gene TRBD1, 6 bases. TRBV23-1 is an ORF, with its function uncertain. The CDR3 loop spans 22 amino acids. Trimming removed 2 bases at V and 4 bases at J, with 30 bases between. The chain's CDR3 is CASSQDESWIGTKARGANVLTF. For the CDR3, the DNA is TGCGCCAGCAGTCAAGATGAGAGTTGGATAGGGACAAAGGCAAGGGGGGCCAACGTCCTGACTTTC.

This clonotype has more than one count but fewer than ten. V and J are TRBV4-3 and TRBJ1-3; possible D gene TRBD1, 5 bases. V dropped 4 bases and J dropped 1 base, with 17 bases sitting between them. The length of the CDR3 is 17 residues. Germline V lookup: CDR1 LGHNA, CDR2 YSLEER. As DNA, the CDR3 is TGCGCCAGCAGCCTCGGTGCGGCAGGGAGGTCTGGAAACACCATATATTTT. This encodes CASSLGAAGRSGNTIYF.

This chain connects TRBV12-3 or TRBV12-4 to TRBJ1-5; D is uncertain. The CDR3 covers 12 residues. Deletions cut 8 bases from V and 9 bases from J, with 14 bases between. The CDR3 reads CASSSRIGPQHF. The CDR3 coding sequence is TGTGCCAGCTCCTCTCGTATCGGGCCCCAGCATTTT.

This clonotype was picked up a small number of times. The V call is TRBV3-1, the J call TRBJ2-1, with 10 nucleotides matching TRBD2. V was clipped by 4 bases and J by 8 bases; unmatched bases: 8. CDR3 size: 15 residues. Germline CDR1 reads LGHDT; CDR2 reads YNNKEL (reference sequence). DNA for the CDR3: TGTGCCAGCAGCCGGAGCGGGAGGGCCGCTGATGAGCAGTTCTTC. Its protein is CASSRSGRAADEQFF.

This clonotype was seen a handful of times. V is TRBV4-2 and J is TRBJ2-1, with D possibly being TRBD2 (5 bases). The CDR3 runs to 15 residues. Trimming cost V 2 bases and J 7 bases, with 15 bases left between them. Germline assignment: CDR1 LGHNA and CDR2 YNFKEQ. The chain's CDR3 is CASSQTTWWENEQFF. The CDR3 DNA is TGTGCCAGCAGCCAAACGACATGGTGGGAGAATGAGCAGTTCTTC.